Listed below are T cell receptor beta chains from one sample, sequenced in a study of CD8 T cells in ankylosing spondylitis. TCRdb called the 5' RACE reads again in MiXCR, with one record for every CDR3 protein. Of approximately 260,000 distinct CDR3 sequences in the sample, about 18% were seen once. The sequenced sample was blood, either unsorted or a sorted T cell fraction (not recorded which). These receptors all stem from a male donor with ankylosing spondylitis or in good health (not recorded which). Each CDR3 is given with its conserved first and last residue. Each record gives: D gene, clone size, V gene, J gene, CDR3 protein, CDR3 DNA. A D gene is named only where the DNA matches it firmly. Not every row has a clone size; where given, it reads once, few, many or a size class.

D: NA; size: few; V: TRBV25-1; J: TRBJ2-3; CDR3: CASSEWVAASTDTQYF; DNA: TGTGCCAGCAGTGAATGGGTTGCGGCAAGCACAGATACGCAGTATTTT
D: NA; size: NA; V: TRBV5-1; J: TRBJ2-4; CDR3: CASSPGPGPQNIQYF; DNA: TGCGCCAGCAGCCCCGGACCGGGACCTCAAAACATTCAGTACTTC
D: TRBD1; size: NA; V: TRBV5-4; J: TRBJ2-1; CDR3: CASSYGQGAYNEQFF; DNA: TGTGCCAGCAGCTATGGACAGGGGGCCTACAATGAGCAGTTCTTC
D: TRBD2; size: many; V: TRBV6-1; J: TRBJ2-3; CDR3: CASSEVSGSSDTQYF; DNA: TGTGCCAGCAGTGAAGTTAGCGGGAGTTCAGATACGCAGTATTTT
D: NA; size: many; V: TRBV6-2/TRBV6-3; J: TRBJ2-4; CDR3: CASSYSEGGAKNIQYF; DNA: TGTGCCAGCAGTTACTCCGAAGGGGGAGCCAAAAACATTCAGTACTTC
D: NA; size: NA; V: TRBV4-3; J: TRBJ1-2; CDR3: CASSPHREALYGYTF; DNA: TGCGCCAGCAGCCCCCACCGCGAGGCACTCTATGGCTACACCTTC
D: NA; size: NA; V: TRBV12-3/TRBV12-4; J: TRBJ2-7; CDR3: CASSAGVAEQYF; DNA: TGTGCCAGCAGCGCAGGGGTCGCCGAGCAGTACTTC
D: TRBD1; size: many; V: TRBV4-1; J: TRBJ2-2; CDR3: CASSIGTAGELFF; DNA: TGCGCCAGCAGCATCGGGACAGCGGGGGAGCTGTTTTTT
D: NA; size: many; V: TRBV6-1; J: TRBJ2-3; CDR3: CASSPTGSTDTQYF; DNA: TGTGCCAGCAGCCCGACAGGTAGCACAGATACGCAGTATTTT
D: NA; size: few; V: TRBV4-1; J: TRBJ2-3; CDR3: CASSQLGATDTQYF; DNA: TGCGCCAGCAGCCAGCTCGGGGCTACAGATACGCAGTATTTT
D: NA; size: NA; V: TRBV10-3; J: TRBJ1-1; CDR3: CAISESAGLNTEAFF; DNA: TGTGCCATCAGTGAGTCTGCAGGCCTGAACACTGAAGCTTTCTTT
D: TRBD1; size: many; V: TRBV12-3/TRBV12-4; J: TRBJ1-2; CDR3: CASTDTGVYGYTF; DNA: TGTGCCAGCACGGACACAGGGGTTTATGGCTACACCTTC
D: NA; size: NA; V: TRBV4-3; J: TRBJ2-2; CDR3: CASSQDSVGFTGELFF; DNA: TGCGCCAGCAGCCAAGACTCCGTTGGGTTCACCGGGGAGCTGTTTTTT
D: TRBD2; size: few; V: TRBV20-1; J: TRBJ2-3; CDR3: CSAPSMAGGTDTQYF; DNA: TGCAGTGCCCCGTCCATGGCGGGAGGCACAGATACGCAGTATTTT
D: TRBD1; size: few; V: TRBV5-1; J: TRBJ1-1; CDR3: CASSLAGQMNTEAFF; DNA: TGCGCCAGCAGCTTGGCGGGACAGATGAACACTGAAGCTTTCTTT
D: TRBD1; size: NA; V: TRBV9; J: TRBJ1-5; CDR3: CASSPATDRGGNQPQHF; DNA: TGTGCCAGCAGCCCCGCCACCGACAGGGGCGGCAATCAGCCCCAGCATTTT
D: TRBD1; size: NA; V: TRBV27; J: TRBJ1-5; CDR3: CASRTGVTNQPQHF; DNA: TGTGCCAGCAGGACAGGGGTGACCAATCAGCCCCAGCATTTT
D: NA; size: many; V: TRBV20-1; J: TRBJ2-1; CDR3: CSARDLLRTGLGRGAHNEQFF; DNA: TGCAGTGCTAGAGATTTGTTAAGGACAGGGCTCGGGAGGGGGGCTCACAATGAGCAGTTCTTC
D: TRBD2; size: NA; V: TRBV11-2; J: TRBJ2-3; CDR3: CASHQGGLRGTSGRATDTQYF; DNA: TGTGCCAGCCATCAAGGAGGCCTCAGAGGAACTAGCGGGAGGGCGACAGATACGCAGTATTTT
D: NA; size: many; V: TRBV3-1; J: TRBJ2-7; CDR3: CASSQATIPTESSYEQYF; DNA: TGTGCCAGCAGCCAAGCGACTATCCCGACGGAGAGCTCCTACGAGCAGTACTTC
D: NA; size: many; V: TRBV7-9; J: TRBJ2-7; CDR3: CASSPRGLDEQYF; DNA: TGTGCCAGCAGCCCGAGGGGTCTGGACGAGCAGTACTTC
D: NA; size: NA; V: TRBV20-1; J: TRBJ2-2; CDR3: CSARPGPQAGTGELFF; DNA: TGCAGTGCTAGACCTGGACCCCAGGCGGGCACCGGGGAGCTGTTTTTT
D: TRBD2; size: once; V: TRBV4-1; J: TRBJ2-1; CDR3: CASSQDDPAGGDEQFF; DNA: TGCGCCAGCAGCCAAGATGATCCAGCGGGAGGGGATGAGCAGTTCTTC
D: TRBD1; size: few; V: TRBV24-1; J: TRBJ2-1; CDR3: CATSVGTGINEQFF; DNA: TGTGCCACCAGTGTAGGGACAGGGATCAATGAGCAGTTCTTC
D: NA; size: few; V: TRBV6-1; J: TRBJ2-3; CDR3: CASSENKGYTDTQYF; DNA: TGTGCCAGCAGTGAAAATAAAGGGTACACAGATACGCAGTATTTT
D: NA; size: many; V: TRBV6-5; J: TRBJ1-5; CDR3: CASSYGAFQPQHF; DNA: TGTGCCAGCAGTTACGGGGCCTTTCAGCCCCAGCATTTT
D: NA; size: NA; V: TRBV29-1; J: TRBJ2-2; CDR3: CSASSPTGELFF; DNA: TGCAGCGCTTCTAGCCCCACCGGGGAGCTGTTTTTT
D: NA; size: NA; V: TRBV18; J: TRBJ1-1; CDR3: CASSPPKNTEAFF; DNA: TGTGCCAGCTCACCACCGAAGAACACTGAAGCTTTCTTT
D: NA; size: few; V: TRBV29-1; J: TRBJ2-7; CDR3: CSVESVEGPYEQYF; DNA: TGCAGCGTTGAGTCGGTGGAGGGGCCCTACGAGCAGTACTTC
D: NA; size: few; V: TRBV7-9; J: TRBJ1-1; CDR3: CASSSVERRSEAFF; DNA: TGTGCCAGCAGCTCCGTAGAGAGGCGGAGCGAAGCTTTCTTT
D: NA; size: NA; V: TRBV29-1; J: TRBJ1-4; CDR3: CSAWSGDTVMELFF; DNA: TGCAGCGCCTGGAGCGGGGACACCGTAATGGAACTGTTTTTT